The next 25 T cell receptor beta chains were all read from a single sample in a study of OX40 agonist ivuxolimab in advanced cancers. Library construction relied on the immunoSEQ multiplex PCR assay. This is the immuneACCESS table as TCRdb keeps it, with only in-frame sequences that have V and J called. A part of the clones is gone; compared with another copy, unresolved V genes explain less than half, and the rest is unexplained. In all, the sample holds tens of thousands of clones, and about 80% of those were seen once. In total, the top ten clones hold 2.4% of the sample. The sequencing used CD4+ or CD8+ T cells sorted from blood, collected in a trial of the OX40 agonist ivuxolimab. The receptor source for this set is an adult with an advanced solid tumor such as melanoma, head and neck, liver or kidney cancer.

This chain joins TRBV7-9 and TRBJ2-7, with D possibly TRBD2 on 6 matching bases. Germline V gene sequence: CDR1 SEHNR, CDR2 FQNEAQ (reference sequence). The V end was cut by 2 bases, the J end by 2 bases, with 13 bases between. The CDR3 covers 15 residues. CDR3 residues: CASSLNPGAPYEQYF. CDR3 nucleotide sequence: TGTGCCAGCAGCTTAAATCCGGGAGCGCCCTACGAGCAGTACTTC.

CDR3 in amino acids: CASSLEGQSAYEQYF. As DNA, the CDR3 is TGTGCCAGCAGCTTAGAGGGACAGTCGGCCTACGAGCAGTACTTC. V usage is TRBV7-2 and J usage is TRBJ2-7, with 7 bases fitting TRBD1. After removal of 1 base from V and 2 bases from J, the junction contained 5 bases not matched to a gene. CDR1 is SGHTA, CDR2 FQGNSA, per germline. The CDR3 is 15 amino acids.

The CDR3 DNA follows: TGTGCCAGCAGCGGGACGGGGAACACCGGGGAGCTGTTTTTT. Protein: CASSGTGNTGELFF. The rearrangement links TRBV9 to TRBJ2-2; D uncertain. CDR1 is SGDLS, CDR2 YYNGEE, per germline. The V gene lost 3 bases and the J gene lost 1 base, with 7 bases spanning the gap. The CDR3 is 14 residues long.

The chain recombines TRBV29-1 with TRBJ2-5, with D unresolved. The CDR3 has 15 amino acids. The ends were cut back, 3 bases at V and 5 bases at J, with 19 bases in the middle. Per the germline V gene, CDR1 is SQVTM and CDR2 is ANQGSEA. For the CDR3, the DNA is TGCAGCGTTGATGTTGATAGTAGCTCCTGGGAGACCCAGTACTTC. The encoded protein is CSVDVDSSSWETQYF.

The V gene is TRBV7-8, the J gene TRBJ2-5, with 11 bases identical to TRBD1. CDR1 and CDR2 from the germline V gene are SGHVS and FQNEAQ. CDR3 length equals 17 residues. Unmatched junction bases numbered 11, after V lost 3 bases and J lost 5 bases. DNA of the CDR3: TGTGCCAGCAGCTTGGGGACAGGGGGGCGCCTCAAGGAGACCCAGTACTTC. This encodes CASSLGTGGRLKETQYF.

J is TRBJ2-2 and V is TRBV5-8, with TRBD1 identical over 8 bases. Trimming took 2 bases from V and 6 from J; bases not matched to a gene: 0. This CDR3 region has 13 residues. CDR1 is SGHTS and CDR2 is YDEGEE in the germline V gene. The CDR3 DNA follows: TGTGCCAGCAGCTTACAGGGGGCCGGGGAGCTGTTTTTT. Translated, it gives CASSLQGAGELFF.

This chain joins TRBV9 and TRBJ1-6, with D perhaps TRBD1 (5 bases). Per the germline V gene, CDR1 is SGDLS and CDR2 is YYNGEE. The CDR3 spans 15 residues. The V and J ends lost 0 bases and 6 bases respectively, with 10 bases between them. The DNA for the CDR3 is TGTGCCAGCAGCGTAGATTCAGGGTTTAATTCACCCCTCCACTTT. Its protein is CASSVDSGFNSPLHF.

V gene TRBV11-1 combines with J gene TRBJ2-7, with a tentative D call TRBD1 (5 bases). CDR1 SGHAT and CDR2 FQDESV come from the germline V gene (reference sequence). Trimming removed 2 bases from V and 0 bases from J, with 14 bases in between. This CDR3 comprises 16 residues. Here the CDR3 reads CASSLLSGILSYEQYF. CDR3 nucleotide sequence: TGTGCCAGCAGCTTACTTTCAGGGATACTCTCCTACGAGCAGTACTTC.

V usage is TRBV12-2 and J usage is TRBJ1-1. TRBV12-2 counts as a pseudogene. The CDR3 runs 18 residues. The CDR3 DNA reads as TGTGCAAGTCGCCCCCGCTCCCCTCCAAGGGTTGTGGACACTGAAGCTTTCTTT. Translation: CASRPRSPPRVVDTEAFF.

In DNA, the CDR3 is TGTGCCAGTAGTCTTGCTTCTTTCTACGAGCAGTACTTC. Amino acid sequence: CASSLASFYEQYF. This chain links TRBV19 with TRBJ2-7; D is unclear. Per germline, CDR1 LNHDA and CDR2 SQIVND (reference sequence). The CDR3 contains 13 residues. Trimming took off 5 bases at V and 3 bases at J, with 11 bases between the two ends.

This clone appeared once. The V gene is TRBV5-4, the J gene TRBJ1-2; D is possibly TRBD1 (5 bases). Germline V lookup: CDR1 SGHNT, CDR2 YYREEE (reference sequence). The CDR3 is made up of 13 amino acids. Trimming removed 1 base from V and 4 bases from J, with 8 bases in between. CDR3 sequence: CASSLPGTYGYTF. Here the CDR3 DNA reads TGTGCCAGCAGCTTGCCAGGGACCTATGGCTACACCTTC.

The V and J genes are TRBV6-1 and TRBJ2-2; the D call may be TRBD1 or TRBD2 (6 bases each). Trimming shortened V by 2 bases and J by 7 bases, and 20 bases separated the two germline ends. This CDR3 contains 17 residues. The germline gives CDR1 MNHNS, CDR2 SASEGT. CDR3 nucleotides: TGTGCCAGCAGTGAAAGCTGGTTGGGGGGCGCCGGCGGGGAGCTGTTTTTT. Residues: CASSESWLGGAGGELFF.

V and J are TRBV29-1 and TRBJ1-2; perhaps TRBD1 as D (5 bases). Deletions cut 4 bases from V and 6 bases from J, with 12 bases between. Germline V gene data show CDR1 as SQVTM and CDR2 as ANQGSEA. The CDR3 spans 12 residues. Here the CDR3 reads CSVGQSYDGYTF. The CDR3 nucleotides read TGCAGCGTTGGACAGAGCTACGATGGCTACACCTTC.

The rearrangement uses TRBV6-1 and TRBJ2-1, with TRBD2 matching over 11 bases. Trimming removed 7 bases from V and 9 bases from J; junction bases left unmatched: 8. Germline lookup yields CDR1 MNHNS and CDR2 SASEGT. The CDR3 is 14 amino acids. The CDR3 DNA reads TGTGCCAGCACGACCACTAGCGGGGGTACTGAGCAGTTCTTC. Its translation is CASTTTSGGTEQFF.

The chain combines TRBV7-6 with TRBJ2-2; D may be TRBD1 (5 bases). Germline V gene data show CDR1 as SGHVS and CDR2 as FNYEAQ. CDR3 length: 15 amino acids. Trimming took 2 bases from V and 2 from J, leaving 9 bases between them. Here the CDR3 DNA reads TGTGCCAGCAGCTTATTCCAGGGTAACACCGGGGAGCTGTTTTTT. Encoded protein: CASSLFQGNTGELFF.

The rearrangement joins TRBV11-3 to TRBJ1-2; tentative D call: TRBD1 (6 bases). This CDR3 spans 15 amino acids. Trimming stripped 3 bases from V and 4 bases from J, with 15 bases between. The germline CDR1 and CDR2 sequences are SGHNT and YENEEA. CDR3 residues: CASSFGSRGLYGYTF. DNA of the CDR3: TGTGCCAGCAGCTTTGGGTCCCGGGGGCTCTATGGCTACACCTTC.

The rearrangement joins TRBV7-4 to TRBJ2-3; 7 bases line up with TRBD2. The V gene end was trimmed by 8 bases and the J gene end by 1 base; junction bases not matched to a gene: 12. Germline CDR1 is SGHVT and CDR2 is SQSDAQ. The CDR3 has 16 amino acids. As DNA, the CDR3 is TGTGCCAGCCCGCCATTACGGGGGGACCGCACAGATACGCAGTATTTT. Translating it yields CASPPLRGDRTDTQYF.

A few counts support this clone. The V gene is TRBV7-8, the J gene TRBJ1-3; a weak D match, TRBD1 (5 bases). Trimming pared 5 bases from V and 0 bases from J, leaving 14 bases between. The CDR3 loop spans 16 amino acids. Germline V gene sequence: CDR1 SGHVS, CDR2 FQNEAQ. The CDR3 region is CASSLQDLSSGNTIYF. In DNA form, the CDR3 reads TGTGCCAGCAGCCTACAGGATCTCAGCTCTGGAAACACCATATATTTT. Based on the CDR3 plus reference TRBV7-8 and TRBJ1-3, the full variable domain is GAGVSQSPRYKVAKRGQDVALRCDPISGHVSLFWYQQALGQGPEFLTYFQNEAQLDKSGLPSDRFFAERPEGSVSTLKIQRTQQEDSAVYLCASSLQDLSSGNTIYFGEGSWLTVV.

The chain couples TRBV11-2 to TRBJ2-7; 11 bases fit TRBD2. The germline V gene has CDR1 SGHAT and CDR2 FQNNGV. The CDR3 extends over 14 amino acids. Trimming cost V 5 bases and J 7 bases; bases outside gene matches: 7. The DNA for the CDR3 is TGTGCCAGCAGCCCTTCTCGGACTAGCGGGGAGCAGTACTTC. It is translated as CASSPSRTSGEQYF.

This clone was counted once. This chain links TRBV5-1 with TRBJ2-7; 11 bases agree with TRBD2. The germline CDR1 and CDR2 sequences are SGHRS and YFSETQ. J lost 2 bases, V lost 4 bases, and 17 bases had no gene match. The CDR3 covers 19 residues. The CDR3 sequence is CASSHGTSGASRGTYEQYF. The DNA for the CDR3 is TGCGCCAGCAGCCATGGGACTAGCGGAGCCTCCAGGGGGACCTACGAGCAGTACTTC.

The CDR3 region has the DNA TGTGCCAGTAGTAGGTCTAGCCCTGAATACGAGCAGTACTTC. This codes for CASSRSSPEYEQYF. The chain employs TRBV19 and TRBJ2-7; TRBD2 might be the D (5 bases). The CDR3 has 14 amino acids. CDR1 and CDR2 from the germline V gene are LNHDA and SQIVND (reference sequence). V was pared by 4 bases and J by 4 bases, with 14 bases between.

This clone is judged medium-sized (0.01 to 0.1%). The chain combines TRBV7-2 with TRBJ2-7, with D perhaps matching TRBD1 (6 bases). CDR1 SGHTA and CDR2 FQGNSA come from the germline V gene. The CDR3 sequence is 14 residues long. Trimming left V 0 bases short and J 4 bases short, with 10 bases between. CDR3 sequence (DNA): TGTGCCAGCAGCTTAGCGAGAACAGGGTACGAGCAGTACTTC. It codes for CASSLARTGYEQYF.

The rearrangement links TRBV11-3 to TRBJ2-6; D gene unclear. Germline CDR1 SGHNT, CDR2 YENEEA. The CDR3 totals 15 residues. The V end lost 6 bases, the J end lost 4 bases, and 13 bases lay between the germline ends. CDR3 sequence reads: CASSSPLWGANVLTF. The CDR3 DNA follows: TGTGCCAGCAGTTCTCCTTTATGGGGGGCCAACGTCCTGACTTTC. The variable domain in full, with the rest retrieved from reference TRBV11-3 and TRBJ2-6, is EAGVVQSPRYKIIEKKQPVAFWCNPISGHNTLYWYLQNLGQGPELLIRYENEEAVDDSQLPKDRFSAERLKGVDSTLKIQPAELGDSAVYLCASSSPLWGANVLTFGAGSRLTVL.

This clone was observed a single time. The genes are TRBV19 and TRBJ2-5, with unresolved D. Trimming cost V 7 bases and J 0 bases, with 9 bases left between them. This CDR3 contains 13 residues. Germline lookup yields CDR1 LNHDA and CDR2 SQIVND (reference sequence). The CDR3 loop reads CASTPADQETQYF. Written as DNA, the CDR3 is TGTGCCAGTACCCCGGCGGACCAAGAGACCCAGTACTTC.

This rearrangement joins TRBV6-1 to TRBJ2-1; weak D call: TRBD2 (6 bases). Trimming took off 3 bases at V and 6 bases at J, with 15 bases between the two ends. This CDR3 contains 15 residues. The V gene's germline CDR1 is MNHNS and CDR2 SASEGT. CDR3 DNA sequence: TGTGCCAGCAGTGATTGGGGGGACCCTCTCAATGAGCAGTTCTTC. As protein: CASSDWGDPLNEQFF.